This TCR beta chain emerged from a study of cytomegalovirus exposure and HLA in healthy donors (dated by TCRdb to about 2017). About the investigation overall: According to an earlier analysis of a few hundred of the donors, 150 million to 200 million T cells yielded 117 million unique TCR beta sequences and about 300 Gb of sequence data. The later analysis used no new phenotypic data to find candidate immune exposures, relying instead on TCR beta sequences and their occurrence across donors. The aim of the study was to test whether cataloging public T cell receptors could identify signatures of past pathogen exposure. In a later analysis, previously published TCR beta repertoires from 550 to 700 donors were re-analyzed and high-resolution HLA genotyping was added so that TCR occurrence patterns could be studied. In a later genetic analysis, genome-wide SNP genotypes for about 65% of the roughly 670 donors were used, and that subset was treated as a discovery cohort. Along with the roughly 700-subject first cohort, a separate validation cohort of over a hundred different subjects was used. Roughly 5 DR-DQ haplotypes were handled as single units for association and clustering, since linkage in the cohort was strong. Roughly 300 gigabases of sequencing data and tens of millions of unique TCR sequences were included in an early release covering roughly 600 HLA-typed donors. HLA typing included class I and class II loci at four-digit resolution. An earlier analysis of around 580 of the donors used high-throughput TCR beta sequencing to judge whether each TCR beta V gene segment behaved as functional or pseudogenic. The study combined high-throughput TCR immunosequencing, statistical association of individual TCRs with disease status, and machine learning to predict cytomegalovirus infection status. Typing coverage differed by locus: A, B, C, DRB1 and DQB1 were typed in roughly 620-630 donors, DQA1 in 500 to 550, DPA1 in around 580, and DPB1 in 472. The genetic ancestry cluster associated with self-reported Caucasian donors included approximately 85% of the roughly 380 genotyped donors. Every repertoire in the discovery cohort had been generated on one and the same sequencing platform. Among 398 genotyped donors of the cohort, an average of approximately 250,000 unique TCR beta nucleotide sequences were sequenced per donor, roughly 20% of them non-productive. The study used immunosequencing to profile the T cell repertoires of approximately 690 subjects and linked those repertoires to cytomegalovirus serostatus. Alongside the repertoire data, information on donor age, sex, ethnicity and CMV serostatus was compiled. Points the paper makes about the study in general: According to a later analysis, parvovirus B19, influenza, CMV and Epstein-Barr virus appeared linked to several top co-occurrence clusters. In a later analysis, 16,951 TCR beta sequences were associated with specific HLA alleles at a false discovery rate of 0.05. A later analysis found that most CMV-associated TCR beta chains appeared HLA-restricted, with HLA associations seemingly driven largely by CMV exposure. In a later genetic analysis, a missense DCLRE1C variant was associated with V-gene and J-gene trimming of TCR beta chains, and the association was replicated in an independent cohort. A cluster of highly shared sequence variants was judged likely to be a technical artifact of the sequencing pipeline. In the study, about 150 TCR beta chains were listed as associated with cytomegalovirus. In an earlier analysis of 587 of the donors, most TCR beta V segments appeared in productive rearrangements about 90% or about 30% of the time, broadly matching IMGT annotations. In vitro tests confirmed that a few of the cytomegalovirus-associated TCR beta chains recognize cytomegalovirus antigens. Because counts were too low, some 17 rarely observed V segments, including chromosome 9 orphons, were left out of the earlier analysis of 587 of the donors. In this cohort, only TCR beta chains were sequenced, and detectable features were limited by the absence of alpha or paired-chain data. The authors suggested that the approach could potentially be generalized to other disease states and immunological phenotypes. In a later analysis, TCR association rates were found to vary across HLA loci, with the most associated TCRs seen for DRB1 alleles and the fewest for HLA-C alleles. Correlated functional status among segregating V segments might reflect linkage disequilibrium, but an unknown experimental factor could not be ruled out. Because the 87-base-pair reads could not distinguish some IMGT-functional V segments, including TRBV6-2 and TRBV6-3, those segments were excluded. Compared with the 666-donor mean, donors in an Asian-associated ancestry cluster had fewer N-insertions in productive TCRs, according to a later genetic analysis. The only immune exposure information available for the cohort was CMV serostatus. When HLA alleles, especially DR and DQ, strongly co-occurred, attributing TCR associations to individual alleles was difficult. In a later analysis, HLA-associated TCR beta chains showed more clonal expansion and lower generation probabilities than non-associated chains that were equally common. The presence/absence analyses assumed that sequencing depth was roughly uniform across donors, and that assumption may not be true. Because HLA typing was missing for some donors at each locus, association tests included only the typed subset. The classifier was reported to diagnose cytomegalovirus status with high specificity and sensitivity in both the original cohort and the validation cohort. While some public TCRs were present in many individuals, most TCR sequences turned up only very rarely across donors. A further reported finding was that TCR beta sequences accurately predicted the HLA-A and HLA-B alleles for most subjects in the first cohort.

The CDR3 runs 14 residues from the cysteine to the phenylalanine. The CDR3 DNA has 42 bases and is translated from base 1. The germline V gene specifies MNHEY as CDR1 and SVGAGI as CDR2. V lost 2 bases and J lost 0 bases; the stretch between them is 5 bases long. The library was built by means of the immunoSEQ multiplex PCR assay. A mixture of 60 forward primers for TCR Vbeta segments and 13 reverse primers for TCR Jbeta segments was used in the multiplex PCR. A multiplex PCR assay on genomic DNA amplified the CDR3 region of rearranged TCR beta genes. The amplified TCR beta libraries were sequenced on the Illumina HiSeq System as 87-base-pair reads. On the study's bioinformatics: A later analysis tallied roughly 80 million unique TCR beta chains across the 700 or so repertoires, and about 10 million of those chains were shared by two or more donors. To remove PCR and sequencing errors, raw reads were error-corrected and collapsed into unique sequences using a nearest-neighbor algorithm that merged closely related sequences. Alignment of CDR3 sequences to IMGT reference sequences was used to assign V, D and J gene segments. For a sequence to be retained, a match of at least six nucleotides to both a V gene segment and a J gene segment was required. Rearrangements were called productive when the CDR3 lacked stop codons and stayed in frame with V and J; all others were non-productive. Following IMGT convention, CDR3 was defined as the stretch from the second conserved V-encoded cysteine up to the conserved J-encoded phenylalanine. The earlier analysis of some 550 of the donors excluded any sequence lacking an unambiguous match to a single V gene segment. In an earlier analysis of several hundred of the donors, V segments were called functional above 56.7% productive rearrangements and were called segregating when the between-donor standard deviation exceeded 5%. A statistical classification framework was developed to diagnose cytomegalovirus status using the catalog of TCR beta chain sequences. A later analysis assigned V and J genes by comparing TCR nucleotide sequences with IMGT/GENE-DB human TR gene sequences. Using the TCRdist pipeline, a later analysis assigned CDR3 sequences along with most-parsimonious VDJ recombination scenarios. In a later analysis, every TCR beta chain was defined by the combination of its CDR3 amino acid sequence and its V-gene family, and reads without a unique V-gene family were dropped. A later analysis removed 550 to 650 highly shared, low-generation-probability nucleotide sequences to deal with suspected cross-contamination and a sequencing artifact. A later analysis calculated a clonal expansion index for each public chain from normalized within-repertoire ranks of inferred template counts. In a later analysis, generation probabilities were computed using a VDJ recombination model fitted to out-of-frame rearrangements, and the results were checked against IGoR. A later analysis scored TCR-TCR, TCR-HLA and TCR-CMV co-occurrence with hypergeometric tests, applying a repertoire-size bias correction to TCR pairs. False discovery rates were estimated in a later analysis by permuting HLA or CMV assignments 20 times. In a later analysis, co-occurring TCRs were grouped using DBSCAN, with TCRdist sequence similarity added in when clustering inside HLA-allele-positive subsets. Co-occurrence clustering excluded repertoires with fewer than 30,000 or more than 120,000 public chains, plus five with anomalous nucleotide sharing. This immuneACCESS table, as held by TCRdb, lists in-frame sequences with V and J called but not all clones. Of the missing ones, under half trace to an unresolved V gene in checked studies; the others have no known cause. Clone size and V and J calls were adopted from that table, with D and trimming inferred from the DNA. A total of around 150,000 clones appear in this sample, roughly 74% of them only once. Around 11% of the sample is taken by the ten largest.

Points on this clone: Its antigen target is currently unknown. No base-level quality is on record; no much larger clone is a single base apart.

The cohort comprised fewer than 750 healthy bone marrow donors. Cohort members were all nominally healthy when sampled, although unrecorded immune exposures were likely present. The donor was CMV seropositive and belonged to the group of 250 to 300 seropositive cohort members. Every donor gave a peripheral blood sample, and the peripheral blood mononuclear cells from that sample were used for TCR beta sequencing. The Qiagen DNeasy Blood Extraction Kit was used to extract genomic DNA from the blood cell samples. The specimen sequenced was PBMCs. This TCR came from a man younger than 35 in good health and CMV-seropositive. The chain is assembled from TRBV6-5 and TRBJ1-5; the D gene assignment is ambiguous. This receptor carries the CDR3 CASSYQISNQPQHF. At the DNA level, the sequence is TGTGCCAGCAGTTACCAGATTAGCAATCAGCCCCAGCATTTT.